The T cell receptor beta chain described here comes from a study of control samples from healthy donors and cancer patients (TCRdb year 2020). The library relied on the immunoSEQ multiplex PCR assay. Entries here come from immuneACCESS through TCRdb and include only in-frame sequences with V and J called. Some clones fail to appear in such tables; in the studies checked, an unresolved V gene covers under half of the shortfall, and the cause of the remainder is unknown. For this sample there are about 12,000 clones; 94% appear just once. The ten largest clones capture 25% to 30% of the sample. The CDR3, from cysteine to phenylalanine, totals 21 residues. The retained sequence is limited to the CDR3, 63 bases, with the frame set at the first base. V is cut back by 6 bases and J by 3 bases, with 28 bases in the junction unmatched. According to the germline V gene (reference sequence), CDR1 reads WNHNN and CDR2 reads SYGVQD.

In the case of this clone: Its antigen remains undetermined. No much larger clonotype is one base removed from it; base qualities were not supplied.

The origin of this receptor is a man aged 65-85 years with head and neck cancer. Input material: PBMCs. The sequence joins TRBV10-1 to TRBJ1-1; 7 junctional bases match TRBD1. CDR3 region: CASRVRSTGEGSGRWDTEAFF. In nucleotide form, the sequence is TGCGCCAGCAGGGTCCGTTCAACAGGGGAGGGGTCAGGGAGGTGGGACACTGAAGCTTTCTTT.